This entry lists 29 T cell receptor beta chains sequenced from one sample in a study of response to subunit inactivated influenza vaccine. TCRdb used MiXCR to reprocess the RT-PCR reads, holding one entry per CDR3 protein. The sample lists some 500,000 distinct CDR3 sequences, 13% occurring once. The sequenced sample was PBMCs from blood, obtained 45 days after vaccination. The receptor set was obtained from a man aged 45-65 years who received an inactivated influenza vaccine.

The rearrangement links TRBV15 to TRBJ2-7; TRBD1 agrees at 9 bases. The CDR3 loop spans 14 amino acids. The J segment lost 5 bases and the V segment lost 3 bases, leaving 5 bases of the junction unmatched. Germline CDR1 reads LNHNV; CDR2 reads YYDKDF (reference sequence). CDR3 nucleotide sequence: TGTGCCACCAGCAGCTGGACAGGGGTCGACGAGCAGTACTTC. This translates into CATSSWTGVDEQYF.

The sample holds many counts of this clonotype. The chain recombines TRBV7-9 with TRBJ1-5; D unresolved. The CDR3 loop spans 13 amino acids. The germline gives CDR1 SEHNR, CDR2 FQNEAQ (reference sequence). Trimming cost V 7 bases and J 4 bases, with 11 bases left between them. The CDR3 nucleotides are TGTGCCAGCACCATGGGAGGAAATCAGCCCCAGCATTTT. It is translated as CASTMGGNQPQHF. The full variable domain, completed using reference TRBV7-9 and TRBJ1-5, is DTGVSQNPRHKITKRGQNVTFRCDPISEHNRLYWYRQTLGQGPEFLTYFQNEAQLEKSRLLSDRFSAERPKGSFSTLEIQRTEQGDSAMYLCASTMGGNQPQHFGDGTRLSIL.

The chain is built from TRBV4-3 and TRBJ1-2; weak D call: TRBD1 (5 bases). Germline CDR1 and CDR2: LGHNA and YSLEER. Trimming cost V 1 base and J 6 bases, with 18 bases left between them. This CDR3 contains 16 residues. The CDR3 DNA is TGCGCCAGCAGCCAAGCTCCAGGGAACCCGAGGGATGGCTACACCTTC. Protein sequence: CASSQAPGNPRDGYTF.

This clonotype came up many times. The rearrangement joins TRBV7-9 to TRBJ1-5; D is undetermined. V lost 1 base to trimming and J lost 7 bases, with 17 bases between them. The CDR3 sequence is 16 residues long. Germline V gene sequence: CDR1 SEHNR, CDR2 FQNEAQ (reference sequence). In DNA form, the CDR3 reads TGTGCCAGCAGCTTAGGTTTGGCGGGGAACGGGCAGCCCCAGCATTTT. It specifies CASSLGLAGNGQPQHF.

This clonotype was recorded at least ten times. The rearrangement links TRBV29-1 to TRBJ2-3; D call uncertain. The CDR3 is made up of 10 amino acids. Trimming shortened V by 4 bases and J by 1 base, and 0 bases separated the two germline ends. The germline gives CDR1 SQVTM, CDR2 ANQGSEA. The CDR3, as DNA: TGCAGCGTTGGCACAGATACGCAGTATTTT. It yields the protein CSVGTDTQYF.

Remarks on this clonotype: The junction and the germline gene differ at one end; a read error may be behind it. The V and J genes are TRBV6-2 or TRBV6-3 and TRBJ2-1; D ambiguous. Germline loops: CDR1 MNHEY, CDR2 SVGEGT. The CDR3 has 13 amino acids. The CDR3 nucleotides are TGTGCCAGCAGTTTTAACGACGTCGCACAGCTTAACTTC. Translated: CASSFNDVAQLNF.

This clonotype was detected ten times or more. The chain employs TRBV7-2 and TRBJ2-3, with D uncertain. V was cut by 1 base and J by 1 base, with 12 bases left in between. This CDR3 is 16 amino acids long. Germline values: CDR1 SGHTA, CDR2 FQGNSA. This CDR3 reads CASSLGWHPRTDTQYF. The CDR3 nucleotides read TGTGCCAGCAGCTTAGGTTGGCATCCCCGCACAGATACGCAGTATTTT.

The V and J genes are TRBV4-2 and TRBJ1-2; 9 nucleotides agree with TRBD1. The CDR3 extends over 15 amino acids. V shed 5 bases and J 5 bases; nucleotides not matched to a gene: 9. Germline V gene sequence: CDR1 LGHNA, CDR2 YNFKEQ. The CDR3 DNA reads as TGTGCCAGCAGCTCACCGGGACAGGGAAGATATGGCTACACCTTC. Translating gives CASSSPGQGRYGYTF.

The J gene is TRBJ2-7, the V gene TRBV20-1; 7 bases line up with TRBD1. Germline CDR1 reads DFQATT; CDR2 reads SNEGSKA (reference sequence). Germline trimming cut 6 bases from V and 7 bases from J; bases unmatched to any gene: 18. CDR3 size: 15 residues. CDR3 amino acids: CSAMTPTTGVGEQYF. The CDR3 DNA reads TGCAGTGCAATGACGCCGACTACAGGGGTTGGGGAGCAGTACTTC.

This clonotype occurred a few times. V gene TRBV27 combines with J gene TRBJ2-1, with 9 bases aligning to TRBD1. Germline lookup yields CDR1 MNHEY and CDR2 SMNVEV (reference sequence). CDR3 length equals 13 residues. With 9 bases clipped from V and 3 bases from J, the junction kept 3 bases outside the gene matches. CDR3 amino acids: CASPGQGYNEQFF. As DNA, the CDR3 is TGTGCCAGTCCGGGACAGGGCTACAATGAGCAGTTCTTC.

The chain is built from TRBV4-2 and TRBJ2-1; 8 bases match TRBD2. CDR3 length equals 17 residues. V was clipped by 0 bases and J by 0 bases; unmatched bases: 4. The germline gives CDR1 LGHNA, CDR2 YNFKEQ. CDR3 loop: CASSQDIGTSSYNEQFF. In DNA form, the CDR3 reads TGTGCCAGCAGCCAAGATATCGGGACTAGCTCCTACAATGAGCAGTTCTTC.

The chain couples TRBV7-9 to TRBJ2-1; 7 positions match TRBD1. Unmatched junction bases numbered 5, after V lost 5 bases and J lost 7 bases. This CDR3 is 13 amino acids long. Germline loops: CDR1 SEHNR, CDR2 FQNEAQ (reference sequence). The CDR3 region is CASSPTGRNEQFF. The CDR3 coding sequence is TGTGCCAGCAGCCCGACAGGGCGTAATGAGCAGTTCTTC.

The V and J genes are TRBV4-1 and TRBJ2-1; perhaps TRBD2 as D (6 bases). Germline CDR1 and CDR2: MGHRA and YSYEKL. With 5 bases removed from V and 2 bases from J, the gap between germline ends came to 22 bases. This CDR3 has 18 amino acids. CDR3 bases: TGCGCCAGCAGCTTGGGGACCGGAGAGACTAGAGCCTACAATGAGCAGTTCTTC. It specifies CASSLGTGETRAYNEQFF.

V usage is TRBV20-1 and J usage is TRBJ2-7, with 9 bases identical to TRBD1. Trimming cost V 1 base and J 1 base; bases outside gene matches: 8. CDR1 and CDR2 (germline): DFQATT, SNEGSKA (reference sequence). The CDR3 is made up of 16 amino acids. The CDR3 reads CSARGPGTGLSYEQYF. In DNA form, the CDR3 reads TGCAGTGCTAGAGGGCCCGGGACAGGGTTGTCCTACGAGCAGTACTTC.

This clonotype was observed a handful of times. V usage is TRBV10-2 and J usage is TRBJ2-7; 7 bases align to TRBD1. This CDR3 is 17 amino acids long. J lost 6 bases, V lost 3 bases, and 17 bases had no gene match. Germline values: CDR1 WSHSY, CDR2 SAAADI. CDR3 nucleotide sequence: TGCGCCAGCAGTGACCGCATCAACAGGGGACGCTTAGCCGAGCAGTACTTC. This gives the protein CASSDRINRGRLAEQYF.

This clonotype was detected only a few times. The chain couples TRBV7-3 to TRBJ2-1; D is perhaps TRBD1 (5 bases). This CDR3 region has 14 residues. Trimming pared 2 bases from V and 4 bases from J, leaving 9 bases between. Germline V gene sequence: CDR1 SGHTA, CDR2 FQGTGA. The CDR3 DNA sequence: TGTGCCAGCAGCTTAGGACACTTTTACAATGAGCAGTTCTTC. Its translation is CASSLGHFYNEQFF.

The chain employs TRBV11-2 and TRBJ2-7, with 9 bases lining up with TRBD1. The CDR3 covers 14 residues. V shed 5 bases, J shed 6 bases, and the junction held 8 bases outside the gene matches. Germline V gives CDR1 SGHAT, CDR2 FQNNGV. CDR3 region: CASSIGTGIREQYF. The CDR3 coding sequence is TGTGCCAGCAGCATCGGGACAGGGATTCGCGAGCAGTACTTC.

This chain links TRBV7-8 with TRBJ2-1, with D unclear. CDR1 SGHVS and CDR2 FQNEAQ come from the germline V gene. Trimming left V 5 bases short and J 7 bases short, with 15 bases between. The CDR3 has 14 amino acids. CDR3 nucleotide sequence: TGTGCCAGCAGCCCCGGCACAGTCTTTAATGAGCAGTTCTTC. Translating it yields CASSPGTVFNEQFF.

This clonotype has more than one count but fewer than ten. The chain uses TRBV15 and TRBJ2-7; D is unresolved. With 4 bases removed from V and 0 bases from J, the gap between germline ends came to 10 bases. The length of the CDR3 is 14 residues. The germline gives CDR1 LNHNV, CDR2 YYDKDF (reference sequence). The CDR3 is CATSTPFGSYEQYF. The DNA of the CDR3 is TGTGCCACCAGCACTCCCTTCGGCTCCTACGAGCAGTACTTC. Filled out from reference TRBV15 and TRBJ2-7, the complete variable domain reads DAMVIQNPRYQVTQFGKPVTLSCSQTLNHNVMYWYQQKSSQAPKLLFHYYDKDFNNEADTPDNFQSRRPNTSFCFLDIRSPGLGDTAMYLCATSTPFGSYEQYFGPGTRLTVT.

This clonotype occurred a few times. The J gene is TRBJ2-5, the V gene TRBV29-1; D possibly uses TRBD1 or TRBD2 (5 bases each). The CDR3 covers 14 residues. Trimming shortened V by 3 bases and J by 5 bases, and 16 bases separated the two germline ends. Germline V gene sequence: CDR1 SQVTM, CDR2 ANQGSEA. CDR3 region: CSVDLGVTRETQYF. The DNA of the CDR3 is TGCAGCGTTGACTTGGGGGTAACGCGCGAGACCCAGTACTTC.

The V and J genes are TRBV5-6 and TRBJ2-7, with no clear D. Germline V gives CDR1 SGHDT, CDR2 YYEEEE. The CDR3 runs 14 residues. The germline V and J ends were trimmed by 1 base and 5 bases, with 13 bases remaining between them. The CDR3 loop is CASSLRGVIHEQYF. As DNA, the CDR3 is TGTGCCAGCAGCTTGCGAGGTGTCATACACGAGCAGTACTTC.

The chain employs TRBV25-1 and TRBJ1-1, with 9 bases matching TRBD1. Trimming took 1 base from V and 5 from J; bases not matched to a gene: 5. The CDR3 extends over 15 amino acids. Germline CDR1 MGHDK, CDR2 SYGVNS. The CDR3 reads CASSESGTGRTEAFF. CDR3 DNA: TGTGCCAGCAGTGAATCCGGGACAGGGAGGACTGAAGCTTTCTTT.

This clonotype was found many times. CDR3 nucleotide sequence: TGCAGCGTTGAAGATCCACTAGCGGGGGGAGTATACGAGCAGTACTTC. Translating gives CSVEDPLAGGVYEQYF. The V gene is TRBV29-1, the J gene TRBJ2-7, with 12 bases matching TRBD2. The CDR3 covers 16 residues. Trimming at V came to 0 bases and at J to 4 bases, leaving 7 bases not matched to a gene. The germline CDR1 and CDR2 sequences are SQVTM and ANQGSEA.

This clonotype has just a few counts. The chain carries TRBV15 and TRBJ2-5, with TRBD1 matching over 9 bases. The CDR3 is made up of 15 amino acids. With 8 bases clipped from V and 3 bases from J, the junction kept 10 bases outside the gene matches. The germline CDR1 and CDR2 sequences are LNHNV and YYDKDF (reference sequence). The CDR3 nucleotides read TGTGCCACCTCCGGGACAGGGTTTGGCGAAGAGACCCAGTACTTC. Protein: CATSGTGFGEETQYF.

The rearrangement links TRBV4-1 to TRBJ2-2; 7 nucleotides agree with TRBD1. After removal of 2 bases from V and 7 bases from J, the junction contained 10 bases not matched to a gene. Per germline, CDR1 MGHRA and CDR2 YSYEKL. The CDR3 is made up of 16 amino acids. Here the CDR3 reads CASSQTGTDIYGELFF. CDR3 bases: TGCGCCAGCAGCCAAACCGGGACAGACATTTACGGGGAGCTGTTTTTT.

The chain uses TRBV6-2 or TRBV6-3 and TRBJ2-5; D ambiguous. V gave up 2 bases and J gave up 5 bases, with 9 bases separating them. This CDR3 spans 13 amino acids. CDR1 is MNHEY, CDR2 SVGEGT, per germline. For the CDR3, the DNA is TGTGCCAGCAGTTACGATGCGTGGGAGACCCAGTACTTC. This encodes CASSYDAWETQYF.

This clonotype was seen a handful of times. The chain uses TRBV12-3 or TRBV12-4 and TRBJ2-7, with a weak D call TRBD2 (5 bases). The CDR3 has 11 residues. V lost 7 bases and J lost 7, with 11 bases in between. CDR3 loop: CASTKAVEQYF. The CDR3 DNA follows: TGTGCCAGCACCAAAGCGGTGGAGCAGTACTTC.

This clonotype was recorded at least ten times. J is TRBJ2-7 and V is TRBV20-1; no clear D gene. The V gene lost 3 bases and the J gene lost 0 bases, with 9 bases spanning the gap. This CDR3 is built from 13 residues. The germline CDR1 and CDR2 sequences are DFQATT and SNEGSKA (reference sequence). The CDR3: CSARIDGSYEQYF. DNA for the CDR3: TGCAGTGCTAGGATCGACGGCTCCTACGAGCAGTACTTC.

This clonotype came up a few times. This sequence joins TRBV4-1 and TRBJ2-3, with 10 bases lining up with TRBD1. CDR3 size: 17 residues. Germline CDR1 is MGHRA and CDR2 is YSYEKL. With V trimmed by 3 bases and J by 6 bases, 12 bases remained unmatched. Written as DNA, the CDR3 is TGCGCCAGCAGCCACCGAGTAATCCGGGACAGGGGTGATACGCAGTATTTT. This translates into CASSHRVIRDRGDTQYF.